This is a list of T cell receptor beta chains from one sample in a study of identical twins. TCRdb passed the 5' RACE reads through MiXCR, listing each CDR3 protein once. The data hold about 500,000 distinct CDR3 sequences, with over 11% observed a single time. The sample was also linked to a second study, of yellow fever vaccine responses in identical twins.

Input material: CD4+ T cells sorted from blood. Every receptor here comes from a woman aged 18-29 years in good health. Both conserved end residues are part of each CDR3. A D gene is named only where the DNA matches it firmly. Size tells how often a clone was seen (once, few, many) or the class of an expanded clone, and some rows leave it out.

clone size,D gene,J gene,V gene,CDR3 protein,CDR3 DNA
few,TRBD1,TRBJ2-1,TRBV7-2,CASSSTGEVTGEQFF,TGTGCCAGCAGCTCGACAGGGGAAGTTACGGGTGAGCAGTTCTTC
many,NA,TRBJ2-3,TRBV24-1,CATSDPGGAGDTQYF,TGTGCCACCAGTGACCCCGGAGGGGCGGGAGATACGCAGTATTTT
NA,NA,TRBJ2-3,TRBV11-2,CASSLARATTDTQYF,TGTGCCAGCAGCTTAGCCCGGGCTACCACAGATACGCAGTATTTT
many,NA,TRBJ2-1,TRBV5-1,CASSLVQNNEQFF,TGCGCCAGCAGCTTGGTCCAGAACAATGAGCAGTTCTTC
NA,NA,TRBJ2-5,TRBV25-1,CASSEPTSWGAGSETQYF,TGTGCCAGCAGTGAACCCACGTCTTGGGGTGCAGGGTCCGAGACCCAGTACTTC
NA,NA,TRBJ2-4,TRBV12-3/TRBV12-4,CASSFEVQVKNIQYF,TGTGCCAGCAGTTTTGAGGTACAGGTAAAAAACATTCAGTACTTC
NA,TRBD1,TRBJ2-1,TRBV19,CASSKGQGANNEQFF,TGTGCCAGTAGTAAGGGACAGGGGGCTAACAATGAGCAGTTCTTC
NA,TRBD2,TRBJ2-1,TRBV15,CATSRGAGGEQFF,TGTGCCACCAGCAGGGGGGCGGGGGGCGAGCAGTTCTTC
NA,TRBD2,TRBJ2-7,TRBV2,CASRLLPGLAGPTLSYEQYF,TGTGCCAGCAGACTACTACCGGGACTAGCGGGACCCACCCTCTCCTACGAGCAGTACTTC
few,NA,TRBJ1-2,TRBV7-2,CASSNNWDRREGGYTF,TGTGCCAGCAGCAATAACTGGGACCGGCGGGAGGGCGGCTACACCTTC
many,NA,TRBJ2-2,TRBV5-1,CASSLAGGGSTGELFF,TGCGCCAGCAGCTTGGCCGGGGGCGGAAGCACCGGGGAGCTGTTTTTT
NA,TRBD2,TRBJ2-1,TRBV3-1,CASSRPGLAGGPPYNEQFF,TGTGCCAGCAGCCGACCGGGACTAGCGGGAGGGCCCCCCTACAATGAGCAGTTCTTC
NA,TRBD2,TRBJ2-2,TRBV7-9,CASSQSGTMNTGELFF,TGTGCCAGCAGCCAGTCCGGGACTATGAACACCGGGGAGCTGTTTTTT
few,NA,TRBJ2-7,TRBV7-9,CASSFPGNYEQYF,TGTGCCAGCAGCTTCCCGGGGAACTACGAGCAGTACTTC
few,NA,TRBJ1-1,TRBV7-2,CASSLEYNTEAFF,TGTGCCAGCAGCTTAGAGTACAACACTGAAGCTTTCTTT
NA,NA,TRBJ2-1,TRBV2,CASMTPRQGFRNEQFF,TGTGCCAGCATGACCCCCCGGCAGGGTTTTCGAAATGAGCAGTTCTTC
once,TRBD1,TRBJ2-1,TRBV5-1,CASSEGQVIYNEQFF,TGCGCCAGCAGCGAAGGACAGGTTATTTACAATGAGCAGTTCTTC
few,TRBD2,TRBJ2-7,TRBV6-5,CASSYSSGGRSSYEQYF,TGTGCCAGCAGTTACTCTAGCGGGGGGAGGAGCTCCTACGAGCAGTACTTC
few,NA,TRBJ1-1,TRBV7-9,CASSLEEGTEAFF,TGTGCCAGCAGCTTAGAGGAGGGGACTGAAGCTTTCTTT
NA,TRBD1,TRBJ1-5,TRBV2,CASSDRGQGNQPQHF,TGTGCCAGCAGTGACCGGGGACAGGGTAATCAGCCCCAGCATTTT
NA,NA,TRBJ2-1,TRBV15,CATSRDNSRKQFF,TGTGCCACCAGCAGAGATAATTCGAGAAAGCAGTTCTTC
NA,TRBD1,TRBJ2-2,TRBV5-6,CASSFWDRATTGELFF,TGTGCCAGCAGCTTCTGGGACAGGGCGACCACCGGGGAGCTGTTTTTT
NA,NA,TRBJ2-2,TRBV11-3,CASSLGLDGTGELFF,TGTGCCAGCAGCTTAGGACTAGATGGCACCGGGGAGCTGTTTTTT
many,NA,TRBJ1-5,TRBV12-3/TRBV12-4,CASSQSNQPQHF,TGTGCCAGCAGTCAGTCGAATCAGCCCCAGCATTTT
NA,NA,TRBJ1-1,TRBV20-1,CSARRGKGEAFF,TGCAGTGCTAGACGAGGGAAGGGTGAAGCTTTCTTT
few,NA,TRBJ2-1,TRBV20-1,CSARDAQAPLGSEQFF,TGCAGTGCTAGAGACGCACAGGCCCCTTTAGGGTCGGAGCAGTTCTTC
NA,NA,TRBJ2-1,TRBV6-1,CASSRPNQGGEQFF,TGTGCCAGCAGTCGACCCAACCAAGGGGGTGAGCAGTTCTTC